Each of the 13 T cell receptor beta chains below was sequenced from the same sample in a study of shared clonotypes between healthy human individuals. CD45RO-negative, CCR7-positively selected cells formed the naive CD8 fraction, excluding terminally differentiated effector memory CD45RA+ cells. Libraries were prepared by immunoSEQ multiplex PCR; TCRdb keeps only in-frame clonotypes and omits some of them. The sample holds hundreds of thousands of clones, approximately 95% seen once. The sample was naive CD8+ T cells sorted from blood. Receptors originate from a woman younger than 45 in good health.

The CDR3 nucleotides read TGTGCCAGCGGGCCTACCCGGCGGTACCAAGAGACCCAGTACTTC. Translating it yields CASGPTRRYQETQYF. V is TRBV28 and J is TRBJ2-5; D is unresolved. Per the germline V gene, CDR1 is MDHEN and CDR2 is SYDVKM. The V end lost 8 bases, the J end lost 0 bases, and 16 bases lay between the germline ends. The CDR3 is 15 residues long.

This chain joins TRBV19 and TRBJ1-1; D may be TRBD1 (5 bases). This CDR3 is built from 13 residues. CDR1 and CDR2 (germline): LNHDA, SQIVND (reference sequence). With 6 bases removed from V and 0 bases from J, the gap between germline ends came to 8 bases. The CDR3 loop reads CASRGTMNTEAFF. In DNA form, the CDR3 reads TGTGCCAGTAGGGGGACCATGAACACTGAAGCTTTCTTT.

The CDR3: CASSPLGTGSYEQYF. The CDR3 bases are TGTGCCAGCAGTCCTTTAGGGACAGGGTCCTACGAGCAGTACTTC. The genes are TRBV28 and TRBJ2-7, with 9 bases aligning to TRBD1. Germline CDR1 and CDR2: MDHEN and SYDVKM. The CDR3 contains 15 residues. V was pared by 5 bases and J by 1 base, with 6 bases of the junction left unmatched.

The V call is TRBV4-2, the J call TRBJ2-5, with TRBD2 matching over 13 bases. Germline CDR1 is LGHNA and CDR2 is YNFKEQ. CDR3 length: 18 residues. J gave up 5 bases and V 0 bases, and 9 bases lay outside the gene matches. Here the CDR3 reads CASSQEMGLAGRGETQYF. The DNA for the CDR3 is TGTGCCAGCAGCCAAGAGATGGGACTAGCGGGACGGGGGGAGACCCAGTACTTC.

This chain uses TRBV19 with TRBJ2-7; D ambiguous. Germline CDR1 LNHDA, CDR2 SQIVND (reference sequence). V lost 1 base and J 4 bases, leaving 8 bases between the germline ends. The length of the CDR3 is 13 residues. The CDR3 reads CASSIGELYEQYF. In DNA, the CDR3 is TGTGCCAGTAGTATAGGGGAACTGTACGAGCAGTACTTC.

This chain uses TRBV7-6 with TRBJ2-7, with TRBD2 identical over 7 bases. With V trimmed by 1 base and J by 4 bases, 1 base remained unmatched. The CDR3 spans 13 residues. Germline values: CDR1 SGHVS, CDR2 FNYEAQ. The CDR3 DNA sequence: TGTGCCAGCAGCTTAGGGACTAGATACGAGCAGTACTTC. Encoded protein: CASSLGTRYEQYF.

This sequence joins TRBV6-4 and TRBJ2-7, with 11 bases identical to TRBD2. The J segment lost 5 bases and the V segment lost 0 bases, leaving 6 bases of the junction unmatched. The CDR3 runs 16 residues. Germline CDR1 and CDR2: MRHNA and SNTAGT. The CDR3 region is CASSDSTSGSPHEQYF. The DNA for the CDR3 is TGTGCCAGCAGTGACTCCACTAGCGGGAGTCCCCACGAGCAGTACTTC.

In DNA, the CDR3 is TGTGCCAGCAGTTTAAGTGGGAGTGGCTACACCTTC. Translated: CASSLSGSGYTF. This chain links TRBV28 with TRBJ1-2; no firm D call. The CDR3 totals 12 residues. With 2 bases removed from V and 7 bases from J, the gap between germline ends came to 8 bases. Germline V gene data show CDR1 as MDHEN and CDR2 as SYDVKM.

The genes are TRBV15 and TRBJ1-5; TRBD1 matches at 7 bases. Germline V CDR1 and CDR2: LNHNV, YYDKDF (reference sequence). This CDR3 contains 15 residues. V shed 0 bases and J 6 bases; nucleotides not matched to a gene: 5. CDR3 amino acids: CATSRDTGAGQPQHF. Here the CDR3 DNA reads TGTGCCACCAGCAGAGACACAGGGGCGGGTCAGCCCCAGCATTTT.

This clone was counted a single time. The CDR3 region is CASSSPREGHREQYF. The CDR3 nucleotides read TGTGCCAGCAGCTCGCCCCGGGAGGGCCATCGAGAGCAGTACTTC. V and J are TRBV13 and TRBJ2-7; 8 nucleotides line up with TRBD2. Germline values: CDR1 PRHDT, CDR2 FYEKMQ (reference sequence). CDR3 size: 15 residues. The ends lost 4 bases at V and 7 bases at J; junction bases unmatched: 12.

This chain connects TRBV27 to TRBJ1-2; D may be TRBD1 (6 bases). This CDR3 has 13 residues. CDR1 is MNHEY, CDR2 SMNVEV, per germline (reference sequence). V lost 5 bases and J 4 bases, leaving 11 bases between the germline ends. The CDR3 DNA follows: TGTGCCAGCAGTAACGGACAGACCTATGGCTACACCTTC. It encodes CASSNGQTYGYTF.

The CDR3 coding sequence is TGTGCCAGCAGCCCGGGACTAGCGGGAGGTCTCTACGAGCAGTACTTC. Its protein is CASSPGLAGGLYEQYF. V is TRBV7-9 and J is TRBJ2-7; 15 nucleotides match TRBD2. The germline gives CDR1 SEHNR, CDR2 FQNEAQ (reference sequence). The CDR3 is 16 residues long. J was trimmed by 3 bases and V by 5 bases; bases with no gene match: 5.

The chain uses TRBV30 and TRBJ2-1; tentatively, D is TRBD1 (5 bases). The CDR3 loop spans 11 amino acids. Per the germline V gene, CDR1 is GTSNPN and CDR2 is SVGIG (reference sequence). Trimming removed 2 bases from V and 7 bases from J, with 6 bases in between. This chain's CDR3 is CAWSQGNEQFF. DNA for the CDR3: TGTGCCTGGAGTCAGGGTAATGAGCAGTTCTTC. Looking up the rest from reference TRBV30 and TRBJ2-1 gives the full variable domain: SQTIHQWPATLVQPVGSPLSLECTVEGTSNPNLYWYRQAAGRGLQLLFYSVGIGQISSEVPQNLSASRPQDRQFILSSKKLLLSDSGFYLCAWSQGNEQFFGPGTRLTVL.